Shown below are 19 T cell receptor beta chains from a single sample sequenced in a study of T cells in Graves' hyperthyroidism and ophthalmopathy. RNA transcripts yielded amplified TCR beta CDR3 regions. HTBI primers were used for first-round RT-PCR of the TCR CDR3. TCRdb reanalysed the multiplex PCR reads using MiXCR and keeps one entry per CDR3 protein. The sample lists roughly 700,000 distinct CDR3 sequences; 12% to 15% were seen once. Sequenced sample: blood. The source is a woman between 18 and 29 years old with Graves' hyperthyroidism.

This clonotype was seen ten or more times. This sequence joins TRBV5-1 and TRBJ1-1, with 7 bases identical to TRBD1. V lost 6 bases, J lost 4 bases, and 9 bases stayed unmatched. This CDR3 has 14 amino acids. The germline CDR1 and CDR2 sequences are SGHRS and YFSETQ. CDR3 sequence (DNA): TGCGCCAGCAAACCAGACAGGGTGGGCACTGAAGCTTTCTTT. Its protein product is CASKPDRVGTEAFF.

J is TRBJ2-3 and V is TRBV7-9; TRBD2 is a possible D gene (5 bases). Trimming stripped 8 bases from V and 5 bases from J, with 20 bases between. CDR1 is SEHNR, CDR2 FQNEAQ, per germline (reference sequence). CDR3 length: 15 amino acids. The CDR3 DNA reads as TGTGCCAGCCGGACTTCGGGTGTCCGCAGAGATACGCAGTATTTT. This encodes CASRTSGVRRDTQYF.

This clonotype was counted only a few times. The chain uses TRBV12-3 or TRBV12-4 and TRBJ1-1; D unresolved. V was cut by 8 bases and J by 4 bases, with 8 bases left in between. The CDR3 has 11 residues. The CDR3 sequence: CASARATEAFF. The DNA for the CDR3 is TGTGCCAGCGCAAGGGCCACTGAAGCTTTCTTT.

This chain connects TRBV12-3 or TRBV12-4 to TRBJ1-4; no definite D call. The CDR3 covers 13 residues. Trimming took off 4 bases at V and 8 bases at J, with 11 bases between the two ends. DNA of the CDR3: TGTGCCAGCAGTTGGCGGACGGGGGAAAAACTGTTTTTT. It translates to CASSWRTGEKLFF.

There are a few counts of this clonotype. V usage is TRBV6-1 and J usage is TRBJ2-7; perhaps TRBD1 as D (5 bases). The CDR3 is made up of 14 amino acids. V lost 4 bases, J lost 2 bases, and 12 bases lay in between. The germline CDR1 and CDR2 sequences are MNHNS and SASEGT. CDR3 nucleotides: TGTGCCAGCAGTGGGGGCGAAAACCCCTACGAGCAGTACTTC. This encodes CASSGGENPYEQYF.

This clonotype was seen more than once but under ten times. The gene calls are TRBV28 and TRBJ1-6; TRBD1 might be the D (6 bases). Per germline, CDR1 MDHEN and CDR2 SYDVKM. This CDR3 is 13 amino acids long. Between the trimmed V and J ends, which lost 4 bases and 7 bases, there was a span of 8 bases. The CDR3 is CASSWTENSPLHF. DNA for the CDR3: TGTGCCAGCAGTTGGACAGAGAATTCACCCCTCCACTTT.

Notes on this clonotype: It may be a read error: a sequence one base away is much more abundant. The chain carries TRBV7-9 and TRBJ1-6, with 11 bases that match TRBD1. CDR1 and CDR2 from the germline V gene are SEHNR and FQNEAQ (reference sequence). CDR3 size: 14 residues. Trimming removed 7 bases from V and 10 bases from J; junction bases left unmatched: 6. The CDR3 DNA reads TGTGCCAGCACCTTCGGACAGGGGGCATCACCCCTCCACTTT. Translation: CASTFGQGASPLHF.

In regard to this clonotype: The DNA is omitted, as the CDR3 cannot be located on it reliably, and the CDR3 follows TCRdb's listing. The rearrangement links TRBV6-2 or TRBV6-3 to TRBJ2-1; the D call TRBD2 from the table was never checked on the DNA. Counting both end residues, the CDR3 totals 15 amino acids. Per germline, CDR1 MNHEY and CDR2 SVGEGT. The CDR3 sequence: CASILGAAQFNEQSF.

This clonotype came up a few times. This chain connects TRBV10-3 to TRBJ2-7; the D is unclear. Germline-derived CDR1 and CDR2 are ENHRY and SYGVKD. The CDR3 has 11 residues. V was cut by 4 bases and J by 6 bases, with 7 bases left in between. The CDR3 loop reads CAISGGREQYF. Written as DNA, the CDR3 is TGTGCCATCAGTGGAGGCCGCGAGCAGTACTTC.

This clonotype was observed a handful of times. The chain carries TRBV4-2 and TRBJ1-6, with D uncertain. This CDR3 is 17 amino acids long. Germline values: CDR1 LGHNA, CDR2 YNFKEQ. Trimming cost V 0 bases and J 0 bases, with 9 bases left between them. CDR3 region: CASSQDTASSYNSPLHF. CDR3 DNA: TGTGCCAGCAGCCAAGATACGGCGAGCTCCTATAATTCACCCCTCCACTTT.

V usage is TRBV20-1 and J usage is TRBJ1-4, with TRBD1 matching 10 bases. The V gene end was trimmed by 3 bases and the J gene end by 7 bases; junction bases not matched to a gene: 8. Germline CDR1 DFQATT, CDR2 SNEGSKA (reference sequence). CDR3 length equals 15 residues. The CDR3 region has the DNA TGCAGTGCTAGGATAGACAGGGGGCGAGGTGAAAAACTGTTTTTT. Translated, it gives CSARIDRGRGEKLFF.

In this sample, this clonotype turned up many times. The rearrangement links TRBV6-1 to TRBJ2-1; D remains unclear. V gave up 5 bases and J gave up 7 bases, with 15 bases separating them. CDR1 and CDR2 from the germline V gene are MNHNS and SASEGT. The CDR3 sequence is 14 residues long. CDR3 DNA sequence: TGTGCCAGCAGTTCCCGGGTCAACCTGAATGAGCAGTTCTTC. Encoded protein: CASSSRVNLNEQFF.

This clonotype has ten or more counts. This sequence joins TRBV7-2 and TRBJ2-1; 9 nucleotides agree with TRBD1. Trimming at V came to 5 bases and at J to 8 bases, leaving 7 bases not matched to a gene. The length of the CDR3 is 14 residues. Germline V gene sequence: CDR1 SGHTA, CDR2 FQGNSA. In DNA, the CDR3 is TGTGCCAGCAGCGGCCGGGACAGGGATTATGAGCAGTTCTTC. Amino acid sequence: CASSGRDRDYEQFF.

This clonotype was found many times. This chain links TRBV28 with TRBJ1-5, with 7 bases that match TRBD1. The CDR3 spans 16 residues. Germline values: CDR1 MDHEN, CDR2 SYDVKM. Trimming removed 6 bases from V and 4 bases from J; junction bases left unmatched: 12. As DNA, the CDR3 is TGTGCCAGCAGAATCCCGGGACAGCACCTTAATCAGCCCCAGCATTTT. It translates to CASRIPGQHLNQPQHF.

This clonotype was picked up a small number of times. V usage is TRBV30 and J usage is TRBJ2-7; a possible D gene is TRBD2 (6 bases). CDR3 size: 15 residues. Trimming took 4 bases from V and 6 from J, leaving 22 bases between them. Germline V gives CDR1 GTSNPN, CDR2 SVGIG (reference sequence). This chain's CDR3 is CAWTGGPLWGTEQYF. The CDR3 nucleotides read TGTGCCTGGACCGGGGGTCCCCTGTGGGGAACCGAGCAGTACTTC.

The chain recombines TRBV5-5 with TRBJ2-1; tentatively, D is TRBD1 (6 bases). V was clipped by 1 base and J by 7 bases, with 9 bases between them. The CDR3 has 13 residues. Germline loops: CDR1 SGHKS, CDR2 YYEKEE (reference sequence). In DNA, the CDR3 is TGTGCCAGCAGCTTGTTTCAGGGGAATGAGCAGTTCTTC. Its translation: CASSLFQGNEQFF. Variable domain in full (rest from reference TRBV5-5 and TRBJ2-1): DAGVTQSPTHLIKTRGQQVTLRCSPISGHKSVSWYQQVLGQGPQFIFQYYEKEERGRGNFPDRFSARQFPNYSSELNVNALLLGDSALYLCASSLFQGNEQFFGPGTRLTVL.

This clonotype has at least ten counts. This chain's CDR3 is CASSGITGIPYYEQYF. CDR3 coding DNA: TGTGCCAGCAGTGGCATTACAGGGATCCCCTACTACGAGCAGTACTTC. The rearrangement links TRBV6-1 to TRBJ2-7; weak D call: TRBD1 (6 bases). The V end lost 4 bases, the J end lost 3 bases, and 19 bases lay between the germline ends. Germline CDR1 is MNHNS and CDR2 is SASEGT. This CDR3 contains 16 residues.

In regard to this clonotype: The junction does not match germline at one end; this may be a read error. The chain is built from TRBV12-3 or TRBV12-4 and TRBJ1-5; a weak D match, TRBD1 (5 bases). CDR3 length: 12 residues. The CDR3 nucleotides are TGTGTCAGCAGTTTCGGGGCGCAGCCCCAGCATTTT. This codes for CVSSFGAQPQHF.

This clonotype was seen more than once but under ten times. The chain carries TRBV19 and TRBJ2-1; D unresolved. CDR3 length equals 14 residues. The V end was cut by 0 bases, the J end by 8 bases, with 11 bases between. CDR1 and CDR2 from the germline V gene are LNHDA and SQIVND (reference sequence). As DNA, the CDR3 is TGTGCCAGTAGTATAGATCTCCCTCCGGATGAGCAGTTCTTC. Amino acid sequence: CASSIDLPPDEQFF.